What follows are 25 T cell receptor beta chains derived from one specimen sequenced in a study of beta chain features in type 1 diabetes. The antigens for these receptors are not known. General study points: Moderate yet significant TCRB CDR3 shortening was seen in Type 1 diabetes patients in all four CD4+ subsets.

All of the isolated RNA was reverse transcribed, so expressed TCRB transcripts were sequenced. The table came from immunoSEQ multiplex PCR; TCRdb's copy has only in-frame clones and leaves some out. The data contain some 290,000 clones, around an eighth of them seen just once; the ten biggest clones take up 0.015% to 0.02%. The sequenced sample consisted of naive CD4+ T cells from blood. These receptors originate from a man aged 25-45 years with type 1 diabetes.

The chain joins TRBV23-1 to TRBJ2-7; 7 positions match TRBD2. TRBV23-1 carries the ORF label, with uncertain function. CDR3 length: 15 residues. Trimming at V came to 4 bases and at J to 0 bases, leaving 6 bases not matched to a gene. CDR3 region: CASSRERGTSYEQYF. Written as DNA, the CDR3 is TGCGCCAGCAGTCGAGAGCGGGGAACCTCCTACGAGCAGTACTTC.

This chain uses TRBV7-9 with TRBJ2-7; D perhaps matches TRBD2 (6 bases). The V gene lost 2 bases and the J gene lost 6 bases, with 17 bases spanning the gap. From germline, CDR1 is SEHNR and CDR2 FQNEAQ (reference sequence). CDR3 length equals 15 residues. CDR3 bases: TGTGCCAGCAGCTTAAACGGGCCCCGGGGAGGCGAGCAGTACTTC. Its translation: CASSLNGPRGGEQYF.

The V call is TRBV7-9, the J call TRBJ2-3, with 9 bases fitting TRBD1. V lost 5 bases to trimming and J lost 3 bases; unmatched junction nucleotides: 3. Germline V CDR1 and CDR2: SEHNR, FQNEAQ (reference sequence). This CDR3 is 14 amino acids long. In nucleotides, the CDR3 is TGTGCCAGCAGCCGGACAGGGGTGACAGATACGCAGTATTTT. Translation: CASSRTGVTDTQYF.

The rearrangement joins TRBV5-1 to TRBJ2-1; D uncertain. There are 15 residues in the CDR3. Trimming cost V 1 base and J 1 base, with 9 bases left between them. Germline V lookup: CDR1 SGHRS, CDR2 YFSETQ. The chain's CDR3 is CASSLLGVSYNEQFF. CDR3 in DNA: TGCGCCAGCAGCTTGCTAGGAGTTTCCTACAATGAGCAGTTCTTC.

V is TRBV7-2 and J is TRBJ2-7, with 8 bases identical to TRBD1. The J segment lost 2 bases and the V segment lost 0 bases, leaving 9 bases of the junction unmatched. The CDR3 loop spans 17 amino acids. Per the germline V gene, CDR1 is SGHTA and CDR2 is FQGNSA. CDR3 in amino acids: CASSLAPPGQGPYEQYF. The CDR3, as DNA: TGTGCCAGCAGCTTAGCTCCCCCTGGACAGGGTCCCTACGAGCAGTACTTC. Complete variable domain (other parts from reference TRBV7-2 and TRBJ2-7): GAGVSQSPSNKVTEKGKDVELRCDPISGHTALYWYRQSLGQGLEFLIYFQGNSAPDKSGLPSDRFSAERTGGSVSTLTIQRTQQEDSAVYLCASSLAPPGQGPYEQYFGPGTRLTVT.

The chain employs TRBV6-5 and TRBJ2-6; 8 bases agree with TRBD1. From germline, CDR1 is MNHEY and CDR2 SVGAGI. Losses at the gene ends were 4 bases for V and 11 bases for J; bases not matched to a gene: 10. The CDR3 consists of 15 residues. The CDR3 coding sequence is TGTGCCAGCAGTTCGACCCGGACAGGGTTCCACGTCCTGACTTTC. It yields the protein CASSSTRTGFHVLTF.

The rearrangement links TRBV11-2 to TRBJ2-1, with TRBD1 as a possible D gene (6 bases). CDR1 is SGHAT, CDR2 FQNNGV, per germline. V lost 4 bases, J lost 13 bases, and 17 bases lay in between. This CDR3 contains 13 residues. Here the CDR3 DNA reads TGTGCCAGCAGCTCTAGACAGGCCATCAACCAGTTCTTC. Protein product: CASSSRQAINQFF. Full variable domain (missing parts from reference TRBV11-2 and TRBJ2-1): EAGVAQSPRYKIIEKRQSVAFWCNPISGHATLYWYQQILGQGPKLLIQFQNNGVVDDSQLPKDRFSAERLKGVDSTLKIQPAKLEDSAVYLCASSSRQAINQFFGPGTRLTVL.

V usage is TRBV30 and J usage is TRBJ1-2; TRBD1 matches 7 bases. Germline V gene lookup returns CDR1 GTSNPN and CDR2 SVGIG (reference sequence). Trimming removed 3 bases from V and 9 bases from J; junction bases left unmatched: 7. The CDR3 is 12 residues long. The DNA for the CDR3 is TGTGCCTGGAGACTTAACAGGGGAAGCTACACCTTC. It encodes CAWRLNRGSYTF.

This clone came up a few times. This chain uses TRBV30 with TRBJ2-2; D is unresolved. The CDR3 covers 12 residues. The germline V gene has CDR1 GTSNPN and CDR2 SVGIG (reference sequence). V shed 4 bases and J shed 1 base, with 4 bases lying between them. This chain's CDR3 is CAWTENTGELFF. In nucleotides, the CDR3 is TGTGCCTGGACAGAGAACACCGGGGAGCTGTTTTTT. Combining the CDR3 with reference TRBV30 and TRBJ2-2 gives the whole variable domain SQTIHQWPATLVQPVGSPLSLECTVEGTSNPNLYWYRQAAGRGLQLLFYSVGIGQISSEVPQNLSASRPQDRQFILSSKKLLLSDSGFYLCAWTENTGELFFGEGSRLTVL.

The CDR3 DNA reads as TGTGCCAGCAGCTTGAGACAGGGATATACTGAAGCTTTCTTT. Residues: CASSLRQGYTEAFF. The V call is TRBV5-4, the J call TRBJ1-1; TRBD1 matches at 7 bases. J gave up 5 bases and V 1 base, and 5 bases lay outside the gene matches. The CDR3 runs 14 residues. Germline V gene data show CDR1 as SGHNT and CDR2 as YYREEE (reference sequence). The variable domain in full, with the rest retrieved from reference TRBV5-4 and TRBJ1-1, is ETGVTQSPTHLIKTRGQQVTLRCSSQSGHNTVSWYQQALGQGPQFIFQYYREEENGRGNFPPRFSGLQFPNYSSELNVNALELDDSALYLCASSLRQGYTEAFFGQGTRLTVV.

This clone has only a few counts. The chain has TRBV28 and TRBJ1-2; D is perhaps TRBD1 (5 bases). V was clipped by 8 bases and J by 2 bases, with 9 bases between them. This CDR3 is built from 12 residues. Germline V lookup: CDR1 MDHEN, CDR2 SYDVKM. CDR3 DNA sequence: TGTGCCAGCCTAAACAGGAACTATGGCTACACCTTC. Protein: CASLNRNYGYTF.

The chain is built from TRBV27 and TRBJ2-2, with D uncertain. The CDR3 spans 12 residues. Between the trimmed V and J ends, which lost 2 bases and 6 bases, there was a span of 4 bases. The germline V gene has CDR1 MNHEY and CDR2 SMNVEV (reference sequence). Written as DNA, the CDR3 is TGTGCCAGCAGTTTACAGGCCGGGGAGCTGTTTTTT. Residues: CASSLQAGELFF.

This clone was picked up a small number of times. The J gene is TRBJ1-5, the V gene TRBV5-6; maybe TRBD1 (6 bases). The CDR3 loop spans 14 amino acids. Germline CDR1 reads SGHDT; CDR2 reads YYEEEE. Trimming shortened V by 0 bases and J by 9 bases, and 13 bases separated the two germline ends. The CDR3 DNA reads TGTGCCAGCAGCTTGGGGCAGGGGTTACGGCCCCAGCATTTT. Translated: CASSLGQGLRPQHF. Supplemented by reference TRBV5-6 and TRBJ1-5, the full variable domain reads DAGVTQSPTHLIKTRGQQVTLRCSPKSGHDTVSWYQQALGQGPQFIFQYYEEEERQRGNFPDRFSGHQFPNYSSELNVNALLLGDSALYLCASSLGQGLRPQHFGDGTRLSIL.

This clone was seen a handful of times. CDR3 coding DNA: TGTGCCAGCAGCCTATCCGGGACTTCCTACGAGCAGTACTTC. Translated, it gives CASSLSGTSYEQYF. The genes are TRBV13 and TRBJ2-7, with D possibly being TRBD2 (6 bases). Between the trimmed V and J ends, which lost 5 bases and 1 base, there was a span of 12 bases. The CDR3 extends over 14 amino acids. CDR1 and CDR2 from the germline V gene are PRHDT and FYEKMQ (reference sequence).

The CDR3 spells CASSPSSFYEQYF. CDR3 nucleotides: TGTGCCAGCTCACCATCGTCCTTCTACGAGCAGTACTTC. The V and J genes are TRBV18 and TRBJ2-7; no clear D. The V end was cut by 2 bases, the J end by 3 bases, with 8 bases between. Germline values: CDR1 KGHSH, CDR2 LQKENI. This CDR3 comprises 13 residues.

In this sample, this clone turned up a few times. The chain is built from TRBV28 and TRBJ2-7; possible D gene TRBD1, 5 bases. The CDR3 totals 12 residues. The V and J ends lost 7 bases and 0 bases respectively, with 7 bases between them. Germline CDR1 MDHEN, CDR2 SYDVKM. CDR3 nucleotide sequence: TGTGCCAGCAAGGACAACTCCTACGAGCAGTACTTC. Amino acid sequence: CASKDNSYEQYF.

The V gene is TRBV7-9, the J gene TRBJ1-2; the D is unclear. Between the trimmed V and J ends, which lost 1 base and 2 bases, there was a span of 5 bases. This CDR3 has 13 residues. CDR1 and CDR2 from the germline V gene are SEHNR and FQNEAQ (reference sequence). CDR3 coding DNA: TGTGCCAGCAGCTTAGGGGAGAACTATGGCTACACCTTC. Amino acids: CASSLGENYGYTF.

This clone was seen more than once but under ten times. The chain uses TRBV2 and TRBJ2-4, with 9 bases aligning to TRBD1. The CDR3 runs 11 residues. V shed 7 bases and J 13 bases; nucleotides not matched to a gene: 5. The germline V gene has CDR1 SNHLY and CDR2 FYNNEI. In DNA, the CDR3 is TGTGCCAGCATCCGGGACAGGGCCCAGTACTTC. It yields the protein CASIRDRAQYF. Complete variable domain (other parts from reference TRBV2 and TRBJ2-4): EPEVTQTPSHQVTQMGQEVILRCVPISNHLYFYWYRQILGQKVEFLVSFYNNEISEKSEIFDDQFSVERPDGSNFTLKIRSTKLEDSAMYFCASIRDRAQYFGAGTRLSVL.

The gene calls are TRBV14 and TRBJ2-1, with TRBD2 identical over 9 bases. The junction had 12 bases not matched to a gene; V was cut back by 5 bases and J by 7 bases. The CDR3 contains 16 residues. Germline loops: CDR1 SGHDN, CDR2 FVKESK. DNA for the CDR3: TGTGCCAGCAGCTCCCAAATGGCGAGCGGGAGGAATGAGCAGTTCTTC. Residues: CASSSQMASGRNEQFF.

This clone was found a few times. The chain joins TRBV9 to TRBJ1-2; D might be TRBD1 (6 bases). The CDR3 runs to 14 residues. Per the germline V gene, CDR1 is SGDLS and CDR2 is YYNGEE. The V gene lost 1 base and the J gene lost 4 bases, with 11 bases spanning the gap. This CDR3 is CASSVTGQTYGYTF. The CDR3 DNA reads as TGTGCCAGCAGCGTAACTGGACAGACCTATGGCTACACCTTC.

The CDR3 loop is CASRPTGGNTGELFF. The CDR3 DNA follows: TGCGCCAGCAGGCCGACAGGGGGGAACACCGGGGAGCTGTTTTTT. The chain combines TRBV5-1 with TRBJ2-2, with 9 bases aligning to TRBD1. With 5 bases clipped from V and 1 base from J, the junction kept 3 bases outside the gene matches. This CDR3 comprises 15 residues. From germline, CDR1 is SGHRS and CDR2 YFSETQ. Filled out from reference TRBV5-1 and TRBJ2-2, the complete variable domain reads KAGVTQTPRYLIKTRGQQVTLSCSPISGHRSVSWYQQTPGQGLQFLFEYFSETQRNKGNFPGRFSGRQFSNSRSEMNVSTLELGDSALYLCASRPTGGNTGELFFGEGSRLTVL.

The chain is built from TRBV5-1 and TRBJ2-2, with D perhaps matching TRBD1 (5 bases). Trimming left V 4 bases short and J 6 bases short, with 10 bases between. The CDR3 spans 13 residues. The germline V gene has CDR1 SGHRS and CDR2 YFSETQ. The CDR3 coding sequence is TGCGCCAGCAGCCCAACAGGACCCGGGGAGCTGTTTTTT. Its translation: CASSPTGPGELFF.

The CDR3 DNA reads as TGTGCCAGCAGCTTCACAGGGGCCAACGATGGCTACACCTTC. Translating gives CASSFTGANDGYTF. The rearrangement uses TRBV7-3 and TRBJ1-2, with 7 bases fitting TRBD1. The CDR3 extends over 14 amino acids. Germline V lookup: CDR1 SGHTA, CDR2 FQGTGA. Trimming at V came to 3 bases and at J to 6 bases, leaving 7 bases not matched to a gene.

The genes are TRBV11-2 and TRBJ2-1, with TRBD2 matching over 7 bases. V gave up 1 base and J gave up 2 bases; unmatched junction bases: 5. The CDR3 loop spans 16 amino acids. CDR1 SGHAT and CDR2 FQNNGV come from the germline V gene. CDR3 nucleotides: TGTGCCAGCAGCTTAGTGGCGGGGGTTGCCTACAATGAGCAGTTCTTC. It specifies CASSLVAGVAYNEQFF.

Of note for this clone: The same CDR3 is also encoded by other DNA sequences in this sample. The chain uses TRBV5-1 and TRBJ2-1; D is perhaps TRBD2 (5 bases). V was pared by 4 bases and J by 0 bases, with 8 bases between. The CDR3 is 14 residues long. Germline V gene lookup returns CDR1 SGHRS and CDR2 YFSETQ. CDR3 in amino acids: CASSPDSSYNEQFF. The CDR3 nucleotides are TGCGCCAGCAGCCCGGACTCCTCCTACAATGAGCAGTTCTTC.